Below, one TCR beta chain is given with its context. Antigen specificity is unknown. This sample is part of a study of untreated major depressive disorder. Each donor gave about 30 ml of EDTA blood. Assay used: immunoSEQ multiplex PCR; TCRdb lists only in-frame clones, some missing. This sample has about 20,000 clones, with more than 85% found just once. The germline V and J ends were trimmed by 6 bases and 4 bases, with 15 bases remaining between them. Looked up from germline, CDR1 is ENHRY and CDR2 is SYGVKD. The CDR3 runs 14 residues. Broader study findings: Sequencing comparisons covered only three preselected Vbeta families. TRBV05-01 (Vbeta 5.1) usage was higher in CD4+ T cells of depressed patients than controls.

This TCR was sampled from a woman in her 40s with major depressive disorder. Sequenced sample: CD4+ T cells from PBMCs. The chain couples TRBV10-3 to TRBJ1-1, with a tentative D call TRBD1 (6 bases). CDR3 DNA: TGTGCCATCAGCTCCGTGAGGGGGTCCACTGAAGCTTTCTTT. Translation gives CAISSVRGSTEAFF.